Detailed here is one T cell receptor (beta chain). Its antigen remains unidentified. The source of the sample is a study of cytomegalovirus exposure and HLA in healthy donors. Findings of the study overall: Among TCR beta chains, those listed as cytomegalovirus-associated numbered about 150. TCR beta V- and J-gene trimming, according to a later analysis, was linked to a missense DCLRE1C variant.

PCR employed 60 Vbeta and 13 Jbeta primers. TCRdb's table, derived via immunoSEQ multiplex PCR, lists solely in-frame clones and lacks some. The sample includes some 200,000 clones. V trimming: 0 bases; J trimming: 1 base; junction bases outside the gene matches: 15. The CDR3 contains 18 residues. Germline V gene data show CDR1 as SQVTM and CDR2 as ANQGSEA. The rearrangement links TRBV29-1 to TRBJ2-7; 7 bases match TRBD2. The TCR comes from a boy aged 5-17 years in good health and CMV-seronegative. The sequencing input was PBMCs. CDR3 DNA: TGCAGCGTTGAAGATTTGGGGGAGGGAGGCGAGCCTTCCTACGAGCAGTACTTC. Protein product: CSVEDLGEGGEPSYEQYF.